This T cell receptor beta chain was identified during a study of T cell clonality in common variable immunodeficiency. Study results and limitations: Shared TCRbeta clones were fewer between CVID subjects than controls. Common variable immunodeficiency TCR beta sequences reportedly had fewer deletions and N-nucleotide insertions.

Worth noting for this clone: Its cognate antigen is unknown. The sequence runs out 3 residues before the end of the CDR3; the remainder is reconstructed from the germline J gene.

The data were produced by immunoSEQ multiplex PCR, yet TCRdb's version contains in-frame clones alone and is incomplete. The sample holds roughly 16,000 clones. CDR1 and CDR2 from the germline V gene are SNHLY and FYNNEI. Trimming removed 8 bases from V and 0 bases from J, with 11 bases in between. The CDR3 loop spans 13 amino acids. The chain recombines TRBV2 with TRBJ2-7; D is unresolved. This TCR came from a human donor with common variable immunodeficiency. Sequencing was done on a sample of peripheral blood mononuclear cells. CDR3 residues: CASQRDISYEQYF. Partial CDR3 DNA: TGTGCCAGCCAACGCGACATCTCCTACGAG.